These T cell receptor beta chains were read from a single sample in a study of blood T cell repertoires in COVID-19. Libraries were prepared by immunoSEQ multiplex PCR; TCRdb keeps only in-frame clonotypes and omits some of them. Here the sample spans some 110,000 clones, about 89% being singletons. The source material was peripheral blood. The source is a human donor in a cohort sampled during active COVID-19. Both conserved end residues are part of each CDR3. D genes are given only for firm matches. Size values are once, few and many counts, or a class for expanded clones, and some rows have none.

clone_size	v_call	j_call	d_call	cdr3_aa	cdr3_nt
NA	TRBV5-1	TRBJ2-7	TRBD2	CASWRERGQYF	TGCGCCAGCTGGCGGGAGAGAGGGCAGTACTTC
few	TRBV19	TRBJ1-5	TRBD1	CASSIEGDRGLYQPQHF	TGTGCCAGTAGTATAGAGGGGGACAGGGGCTTGTATCAGCCCCAGCATTTT
NA	TRBV28	TRBJ2-1	TRBD2	CASSPRRSGYGVF	TGTGCCAGCAGTCCCCGCCGTAGCGGGTACGGGGTCTTC
NA	TRBV27	TRBJ2-2	NA	CASSRLSKTNTGELFF	TGTGCCAGCAGTCGACTTAGTAAGACGAACACCGGGGAGCTGTTTTTT
NA	TRBV5-1	TRBJ1-2	TRBD1	CASSLTGGGGYTF	TGCGCCAGCAGCCTGACAGGGGGAGGGGGCTACACCTTC
NA	TRBV3-1/TRBV3-2	TRBJ2-7	NA	CASSQVAGTTYEQYF	TGTGCCAGCAGCCAAGTTGCCGGGACAACCTACGAGCAGTACTTC
NA	TRBV28	TRBJ2-1	NA	CASTPLMSSYNEQFF	TGTGCCAGCACCCCCCTGATGAGCTCCTACAATGAGCAGTTCTTC
NA	TRBV11-2	TRBJ2-3	TRBD2	CASSLGSGGAAIRTDTQYF	TGTGCCAGCAGCTTAGGTAGCGGGGGGGCGGCGATTCGCACAGATACGCAGTATTTT
NA	TRBV19	TRBJ1-5	NA	CASSGSGGNQPQHF	TGTGCCAGTAGTGGAAGCGGGGGCAATCAGCCCCAGCATTTT
NA	TRBV2	TRBJ2-2	TRBD2	CASTGLAAGELFF	TGTGCCAGCACAGGACTAGCGGCCGGGGAGCTGTTTTTT
NA	TRBV5-1	TRBJ1-2	TRBD1	CASSKVQGVANYGYTF	TGCGCCAGCAGCAAGGTACAGGGGGTAGCTAACTATGGCTACACCTTC
NA	TRBV3-1/TRBV3-2	TRBJ2-3	NA	CASSQAVATDTQYF	TGTGCCAGCAGCCAAGCAGTCGCTACAGATACGCAGTATTTT
few	TRBV7-7	TRBJ1-3	NA	CASSLDRGNTIYF	TGTGCTAGCAGCTTAGACAGGGGAAACACCATATATTTT
NA	TRBV19	TRBJ2-7	TRBD2	CASSIQVKRGIYEQYF	TGTGCCAGTAGTATCCAGGTCAAGCGGGGGATTTACGAGCAGTACTTC
once	TRBV2	TRBJ1-4	NA	CASSSRQPNEKLFF	TGTGCCAGCAGTTCCCGACAGCCTAATGAAAAACTGTTTTTT
NA	TRBV11-3	TRBJ1-1	NA	CASSPAGGTEAFF	TGTGCCAGCAGCCCCGCGGGAGGGACTGAAGCTTTCTTT
NA	TRBV12-3/TRBV12-4	TRBJ1-2	TRBD1	CASSRDRGGYTF	TGTGCCAGCAGCCGCGACAGGGGAGGCTACACCTTC
NA	TRBV2	TRBJ2-7	TRBD2	CASSELRGTSGYEQYF	TGTGCCAGCAGTGAACTACGCGGGACTAGCGGATACGAGCAGTACTTC
NA	TRBV28	TRBJ1-3	NA	CASSAGSLGGNTIYF	TGTGCCAGCAGTGCCGGGAGTTTGGGTGGAAACACCATATATTTT
NA	TRBV19	TRBJ2-5	NA	CASTFRPGNQETQYF	TGTGCCAGTACCTTTAGGCCAGGAAATCAAGAGACCCAGTACTTC
NA	TRBV6-5	TRBJ1-1	NA	CASAGGAGFNEAFF	TGTGCCAGCGCGGGGGGGGCAGGGTTTAATGAAGCTTTCTTT
NA	TRBV10-2	TRBJ1-3	TRBD1	CASRQGGSSGNTIYF	TGCGCCAGCAGACAGGGGGGATCCTCTGGAAACACCATATATTTT
NA	TRBV7-6	TRBJ2-2	TRBD1	CASSFHRDRGNTGELFF	TGTGCCAGCAGCTTCCACAGGGACAGGGGGAACACCGGGGAGCTGTTTTTT
NA	TRBV2	TRBJ2-5	TRBD1	CASGGQGARETQYF	TGTGCCAGCGGGGGACAGGGGGCCAGGGAGACCCAGTACTTC
once	TRBV4-1	TRBJ2-5	TRBD1	CASSLYRGETQYF	TGCGCCAGCAGCCTATACAGGGGAGAGACCCAGTACTTC
NA	TRBV28	TRBJ2-1	TRBD2	CASRLIGRIFVGELAGGRNEQFF	TGTGCCAGCAGACTTATCGGGAGAATCTTTGTTGGGGAACTAGCGGGAGGCAGGAATGAGCAGTTCTTC
NA	TRBV9	TRBJ2-5	NA	CASTFAGWVGETQYF	TGTGCCAGCACCTTCGCGGGGTGGGTGGGGGAGACCCAGTACTTC
NA	TRBV24-1	TRBJ2-1	TRBD2	CATSDRRLAGVYEQFF	TGTGCCACCAGTGACCGCAGACTAGCGGGGGTGTATGAGCAGTTCTTC
NA	TRBV4-1	TRBJ2-1	NA	CASSQVGRGTYNEQFF	TGCGCCAGCAGCCAAGTGGGTCGGGGGACCTACAATGAGCAGTTCTTC
once	TRBV2	TRBJ1-6	NA	CASSPGLVGSPLHF	TGTGCCAGCAGCCCCGGCCTAGTCGGCTCACCCCTCCACTTT
NA	TRBV29-1	TRBJ2-5	TRBD1	CSVSWQGARETQYF	TGCAGCGTTTCGTGGCAGGGGGCGCGAGAGACCCAGTACTTC
NA	TRBV19	TRBJ1-5	TRBD1	CASSTDRVAPNQPQHF	TGTGCCAGTAGTACGGACAGGGTAGCCCCCAATCAGCCCCAGCATTTT
few	TRBV6-5	TRBJ1-2	TRBD1	CASSQNRGLGYTF	TGTGCCAGCAGTCAAAACAGGGGGCTGGGCTACACCTTC
NA	TRBV7-9	TRBJ1-4	TRBD1	CASSFGQGVATNEKLFF	TGTGCCAGCAGCTTTGGGCAGGGGGTTGCAACTAATGAAAAACTGTTTTTT
NA	TRBV6-5	TRBJ1-1	TRBD1	CASSYSNRGLTEAFF	TGTGCCAGCAGTTACTCGAACAGGGGGCTCACTGAAGCTTTCTTT